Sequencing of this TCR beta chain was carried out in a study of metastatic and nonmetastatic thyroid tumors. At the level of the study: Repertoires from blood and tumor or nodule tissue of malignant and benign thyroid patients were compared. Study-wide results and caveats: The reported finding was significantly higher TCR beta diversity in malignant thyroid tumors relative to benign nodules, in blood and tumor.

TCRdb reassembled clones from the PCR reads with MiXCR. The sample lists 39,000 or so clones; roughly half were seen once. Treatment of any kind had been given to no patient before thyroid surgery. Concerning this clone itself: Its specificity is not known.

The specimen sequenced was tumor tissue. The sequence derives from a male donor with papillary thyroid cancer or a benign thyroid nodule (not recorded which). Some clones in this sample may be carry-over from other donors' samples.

This CDR3 reads CASSLGTSEASDEQYF. The CDR3 coding sequence is TGCGCCAGCAGCTTGGGAACTAGCGAGGCGAGCGACGAGCAGTACTTC. The chain employs TRBV5-1 and TRBJ2-7; 7 bases map to TRBD2. The CDR3 consists of 16 residues. V was clipped by 0 bases and J by 5 bases; unmatched bases: 11. The V gene's germline CDR1 is SGHRS and CDR2 YFSETQ.